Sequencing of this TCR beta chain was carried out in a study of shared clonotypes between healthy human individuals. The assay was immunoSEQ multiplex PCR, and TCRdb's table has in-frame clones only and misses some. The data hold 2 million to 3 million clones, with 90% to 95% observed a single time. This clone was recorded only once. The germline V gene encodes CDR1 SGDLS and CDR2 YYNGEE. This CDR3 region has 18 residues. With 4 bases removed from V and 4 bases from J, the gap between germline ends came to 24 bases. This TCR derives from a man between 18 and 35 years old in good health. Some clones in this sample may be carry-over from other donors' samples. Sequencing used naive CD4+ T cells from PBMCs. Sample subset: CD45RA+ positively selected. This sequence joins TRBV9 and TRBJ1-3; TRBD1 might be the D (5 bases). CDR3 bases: TGTGCCAGCAGCTCTGGTACAGCGGGGCCAAGGGCCGGAAACACCATATATTTT. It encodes CASSSGTAGPRAGNTIYF.